This T cell receptor beta chain stems from a study of T cells expressing NK-cell markers (dated by TCRdb to the early 2020s). With respect to the entire study: Three sorted T-cell subsets (CD3+CD56+NKG2C+, CD3+CD56+NKG2C- and CD3+CD56-NKG2C+) from 7 to 9 donors had their TCR beta-chain repertoires profiled. Of the eight sequenced donors, seven were found to be HCMV-seropositive and one was found to be HCMV-seronegative. The study sequenced eight donors, all healthy volunteers chosen at random: three men and five women. The libraries were sequenced on Illumina HiSeq 2000/2500, MiSeq or NextSeq, producing 2 x 150 bp reads.

The investigation overall reported the following: Whether the expanded NKG2C-expressing T cell clones were specific for HCMV antigens was left unclear. Those dominant clonotypes were again the most abundant among CD3+CD56-NKG2C+ cells in a few donors, at about 28.3-65%. In several donors, the dominant CD3+CD56+NKG2C+ clonotypes ranked among the top 10 CD8+ clonotypes, making up 1.0-7.0% of CD8+ T cells.

Measured from the cysteine to the phenylalanine, the CDR3 is 13 residues long. The DNA is unrecorded. The germline V gene gives CDR1 as SGHRS and CDR2 as YFSETQ. HCMV-specific IgG was detected in serum with a commercial ELISA kit to determine HCMV serostatus. Ficoll density gradient centrifugation was used to isolate peripheral blood mononuclear cells from blood. Notes on this clonotype: Its antigen is currently not known.

The sequencer listed for this sample is Illumina HiSeq 2000. 5'RACE template switching, by which a universal primer site and unique molecular identifiers were added, was used to make TCR beta cDNA libraries. Priming for cDNA synthesis came from the TCR beta constant segment, and two successive PCR amplification steps followed. In the source study's methods: Reads were demultiplexed and grouped by UMI with MIGEC, and clonotypes were assembled and quantified with MiTCR. To exclude erroneous sequences, only TCR cDNA sequences supported by at least two reads were retained. The tcR package was used for downstream repertoire analysis, and clonotypes were matched across fractions by CDR3 nucleotide sequence plus V segment. VDJmatch was used to annotate antigen specificity against VDJdb, with one amino acid substitution in CDR3 permitted. TCRdb reprocessed the raw reads; every CDR3 protein sequence is a single record, and DNA is not supplied. The V and J calls, along with clone size, are taken from TCRdb and not from the paper's own processing. In this sample's table one finds about 390,000 distinct CDR3 sequences. The ten top clones hold over 8.5% of the sample.

Sequencing was done on a sample of blood T cells: a sorted CD56 or NKG2C T cell subset, CD4+ or CD8+ T cells, or bulk PBMC T cells (not recorded which). The TCR comes from a woman aged 45-60 years in good health. Donor details come from another sample of the same person, matched by shared clones. Here the chain combines TRBV5-1 and TRBJ2-5. The CDR3 sequence is CASSFQAGETQYF.